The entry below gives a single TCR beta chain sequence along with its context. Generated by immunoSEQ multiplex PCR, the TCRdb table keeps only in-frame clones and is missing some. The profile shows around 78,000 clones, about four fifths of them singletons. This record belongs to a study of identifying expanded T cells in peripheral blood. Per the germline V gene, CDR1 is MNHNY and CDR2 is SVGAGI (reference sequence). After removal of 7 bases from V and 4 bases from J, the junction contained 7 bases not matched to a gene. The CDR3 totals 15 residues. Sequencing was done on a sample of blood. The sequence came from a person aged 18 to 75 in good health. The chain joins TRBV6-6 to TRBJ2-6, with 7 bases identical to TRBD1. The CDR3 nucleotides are TGTGCCAGCATTGAGGGGGCTTCGGGGGCCAACGTCCTGACTTTC. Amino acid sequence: CASIEGASGANVLTF.